What follows are 27 T cell receptor beta chains derived from one specimen sequenced in a study of sequential checkpoint blockade in melanoma. Profiling relied on immunoSEQ multiplex PCR, and the TCRdb table lists in-frame clones only, not all of them. The sample records 25,000 to 35,000 clones, roughly nine tenths being singletons. The treatment denotes: randomized to nivolumab then ipilimumab (arm A) or the reverse (arm B). The specimen comprised CD8+ T cells sorted from blood (inferred from file names), sampled from a patient given nivolumab and ipilimumab in sequence. These receptors all stem from a human donor with melanoma.

The chain uses TRBV7-9 and TRBJ2-7, with D unclear. This CDR3 contains 14 residues. Trimming stripped 5 bases from V and 2 bases from J, with 13 bases between. Germline CDR1 and CDR2: SEHNR and FQNEAQ (reference sequence). CDR3 region: CASSQAGTAYEQYV. The CDR3 DNA reads TGTGCCAGCAGCCAGGCAGGAACGGCCTACGAGCAGTACGTC.

This chain connects TRBV28 to TRBJ1-1; 7 bases align to TRBD1. The V and J ends lost 5 bases and 0 bases, in that order; junction bases with no gene match: 3. Looked up from germline, CDR1 is MDHEN and CDR2 is SYDVKM. The CDR3 has 14 residues. As DNA, the CDR3 is TGTGCCAGCAGTCTTACAGGGGTGAACACTGAAGCTTTCTTT. Translation gives CASSLTGVNTEAFF.

V is TRBV5-5 and J is TRBJ2-7; 7 nucleotides line up with TRBD1. Germline-derived CDR1 and CDR2 are SGHKS and YYEKEE (reference sequence). This CDR3 is 14 amino acids long. J gave up 0 bases and V 3 bases, and 3 bases lay outside the gene matches. The CDR3 DNA reads as TGTGCCAGCAGCTACTGGGACAGCTCCTACGAGCAGTACTTC. Its protein is CASSYWDSSYEQYF. The full variable domain, with the rest looked up from reference TRBV5-5 and TRBJ2-7, is DAGVTQSPTHLIKTRGQQVTLRCSPISGHKSVSWYQQVLGQGPQFIFQYYEKEERGRGNFPDRFSARQFPNYSSELNVNALLLGDSALYLCASSYWDSSYEQYFGPGTRLTVT.

CDR3 loop: CATRTGGSPLHF. As DNA, the CDR3 is TGTGCCACCCGGACAGGGGGGTCACCCCTCCACTTT. V and J are TRBV2 and TRBJ1-6, with TRBD1 identical over 10 bases. This CDR3 has 12 residues. The germline V gene encodes CDR1 SNHLY and CDR2 FYNNEI. The V and J ends lost 10 bases and 10 bases, in that order; junction bases with no gene match: 4.

This clone was seen a single time. The chain combines TRBV6-9 with TRBJ2-7; TRBD1 matches at 7 bases. V gave up 7 bases and J gave up 0 bases; unmatched junction bases: 6. CDR3 length: 14 amino acids. CDR1 MNHGY and CDR2 SVAAGI come from the germline V gene. CDR3 nucleotide sequence: TGTGCCAGCAAACGGGACAGCGCCTCCTACGAGCAGTACTTC. Translation: CASKRDSASYEQYF.

J is TRBJ1-1 and V is TRBV4-1; 9 bases agree with TRBD1. V trimming: 3 bases; J trimming: 6 bases; junction bases outside the gene matches: 5. The CDR3 extends over 14 amino acids. From germline, CDR1 is MGHRA and CDR2 YSYEKL. This chain's CDR3 is CASSHPGQGSEAFF. The CDR3 coding sequence is TGCGCCAGCAGCCACCCGGGACAGGGTTCTGAAGCTTTCTTT.

The chain is built from TRBV5-6 and TRBJ2-3; TRBD1 might be the D (6 bases). The CDR3 spans 15 residues. Germline loops: CDR1 SGHDT, CDR2 YYEEEE. The V end was cut by 3 bases, the J end by 3 bases, with 14 bases between. The CDR3 spells CASSSRTEMTDTQYF. The CDR3 coding sequence is TGTGCCAGCAGCTCCCGGACAGAAATGACAGATACGCAGTATTTT.

This chain joins TRBV5-1 and TRBJ2-3; unclear D gene. The CDR3 totals 12 residues. V lost 7 bases, J lost 3 bases, and 9 bases lay in between. Germline V gene data show CDR1 as SGHRS and CDR2 as YFSETQ. The CDR3 sequence: CASGPPTDTQYF. The CDR3 bases are TGCGCCAGCGGGCCCCCTACAGATACGCAGTATTTT.

By its share, this clone is medium-sized (0.01 to 0.1%). The chain employs TRBV28 and TRBJ1-5; D gene ambiguous. The germline V and J ends were trimmed by 3 bases and 3 bases, with 9 bases remaining between them. The CDR3 loop spans 14 amino acids. Germline V gene lookup returns CDR1 MDHEN and CDR2 SYDVKM. The CDR3 coding sequence is TGTGCCAGCAGTTTGCACAGCCTCAATCAGCCCCAGCATTTT. It encodes CASSLHSLNQPQHF. The complete variable domain, with remaining parts taken from reference TRBV28 and TRBJ1-5, reads DVKVTQSSRYLVKRTGEKVFLECVQDMDHENMFWYRQDPGLGLRLIYFSYDVKMKEKGDIPEGYSVSREKKERFSLILESASTNQTSMYLCASSLHSLNQPQHFGDGTRLSIL.

The chain joins TRBV9 to TRBJ1-1, with D perhaps TRBD1 (6 bases). Germline V CDR1 and CDR2: SGDLS, YYNGEE. Trimming pared 4 bases from V and 1 base from J, leaving 11 bases between. The CDR3 totals 14 residues. DNA for the CDR3: TGTGCCAGCAGCCTGAGACAGGAGAACACTGAAGCTTTCTTT. This sequence encodes CASSLRQENTEAFF.

The chain has TRBV10-2 and TRBJ2-7, with 7 bases aligning to TRBD2. This CDR3 has 13 amino acids. Germline-derived CDR1 and CDR2 are WSHSY and SAAADI. Trimming at V came to 8 bases and at J to 0 bases, leaving 4 bases not matched to a gene. CDR3 coding DNA: TGCGCCAGCGCAGGGACTACCTCCTACGAGCAGTACTTC. It codes for CASAGTTSYEQYF.

V and J are TRBV5-6 and TRBJ2-1, with D hard to call. The V end was cut by 7 bases, the J end by 8 bases, with 16 bases between. The CDR3 covers 13 residues. Germline V gives CDR1 SGHDT, CDR2 YYEEEE. The CDR3 loop is CASGPVAFDEQFF. The CDR3 DNA reads TGTGCCAGCGGCCCCGTCGCCTTCGATGAGCAGTTCTTC.

This chain uses TRBV9 with TRBJ2-2; 11 nucleotides match TRBD1. The CDR3 loop spans 14 amino acids. Germline CDR1 SGDLS, CDR2 YYNGEE. Trimming cost V 6 bases and J 6 bases; bases outside gene matches: 4. CDR3 DNA: TGTGCCAGCACAGGACAGGGGGCCCCCGGGGAGCTGTTTTTT. Translating it yields CASTGQGAPGELFF.

This clone came up a few times. The chain joins TRBV19 to TRBJ1-1; D gene unclear. V shed 1 base and J shed 3 bases, with 12 bases lying between them. Germline assignment: CDR1 LNHDA and CDR2 SQIVND (reference sequence). The CDR3 extends over 15 amino acids. This CDR3 reads CASSIGPSGHTEAFF. The DNA of the CDR3 is TGTGCCAGTAGTATAGGGCCCAGTGGGCACACTGAAGCTTTCTTT.

The rearrangement joins TRBV28 to TRBJ2-7, with 11 bases matching TRBD1. The CDR3 is 15 residues long. CDR1 and CDR2 (germline): MDHEN, SYDVKM. Trimming cost V 1 base and J 4 bases; bases outside gene matches: 3. The chain's CDR3 is CASSLLGTGGYEQYF. For the CDR3, the DNA is TGTGCCAGCAGTTTATTAGGGACAGGGGGTTACGAGCAGTACTTC.

The J gene is TRBJ2-7, the V gene TRBV5-6; D possibly corresponds to TRBD2 (5 bases). CDR1 is SGHDT, CDR2 YYEEEE, per germline. Trimming removed 2 bases from V and 3 bases from J, with 6 bases in between. The CDR3 is 12 amino acids. The CDR3: CASSFGNYEQYV. DNA of the CDR3: TGTGCCAGCAGCTTCGGGAACTACGAGCAGTACGTC.

This rearrangement joins TRBV7-9 to TRBJ2-7; no clear D gene. This CDR3 region has 12 residues. V was shortened by 5 bases and J by 8 bases, with 13 bases between the two germline ends. CDR1 is SEHNR and CDR2 is FQNEAQ in the germline V gene (reference sequence). The chain's CDR3 is CASSQNRVQQYF. In nucleotides, the CDR3 is TGTGCCAGCAGCCAAAACCGGGTCCAGCAGTACTTC.

The chain recombines TRBV15 with TRBJ1-2, with 9 bases matching TRBD1. CDR3 length equals 14 residues. The trim removed 6 bases at V and 7 bases at J, leaving 9 bases unmatched. In germline, CDR1 is LNHNV, CDR2 YYDKDF (reference sequence). As DNA, the CDR3 is TGTGCCACCAGGGGCGGGACAGGGAGGGGTGGCTACACCTTC. Translating it yields CATRGGTGRGGYTF.

CDR3 in amino acids: CAILPSGDRGLYGYTF. The CDR3 DNA reads as TGTGCCATCCTCCCATCCGGTGACAGGGGGCTCTATGGCTACACCTTC. The chain couples TRBV28 to TRBJ1-2, with TRBD1 identical over 10 bases. Germline V lookup: CDR1 MDHEN, CDR2 SYDVKM. V gave up 10 bases and J gave up 4 bases; unmatched junction bases: 15. The CDR3 is 16 residues long.

V usage is TRBV6-5 and J usage is TRBJ1-2; D is ambiguous. Per the germline V gene, CDR1 is MNHEY and CDR2 is SVGAGI. The CDR3 covers 12 residues. V gave up 3 bases and J gave up 8 bases, with 10 bases separating them. CDR3 DNA sequence: TGTGCCAGCAGTTATCTCGGTAGCGGCTACACCTTC. Amino acid sequence: CASSYLGSGYTF.

This CDR3 reads CASSLTDSYNTEAFF. DNA for the CDR3: TGTGCCAGCTCACTTACGGACAGTTATAACACTGAAGCTTTCTTT. This chain connects TRBV18 to TRBJ1-1; a weak D match, TRBD1 (6 bases). In germline, CDR1 is KGHSH, CDR2 LQKENI. CDR3 length: 15 residues. Trimming cost V 4 bases and J 2 bases, with 14 bases left between them.

The V and J genes are TRBV9 and TRBJ2-7; TRBD2 matches 8 bases. The J segment lost 4 bases and the V segment lost 0 bases, leaving 3 bases of the junction unmatched. Looked up from germline, CDR1 is SGDLS and CDR2 is YYNGEE. CDR3 length: 14 amino acids. The CDR3 DNA follows: TGTGCCAGCAGCGTAGGGAGCGGGAGTTACGAGCAGTACTTC. Translated, it gives CASSVGSGSYEQYF. The full variable domain, rest sourced from reference TRBV9 and TRBJ2-7, is DSGVTQTPKHLITATGQRVTLRCSPRSGDLSVYWYQQSLDQGLQFLIQYYNGEERAKGNILERFSAQQFPDLHSELNLSSLELGDSALYFCASSVGSGSYEQYFGPGTRLTVT.

Here the CDR3 reads CASSLLSSRSETYNEQFF. CDR3 DNA sequence: TGTGCCAGCAGTTTATTGAGTTCCAGGTCGGAAACCTACAATGAGCAGTTCTTC. The chain uses TRBV28 and TRBJ2-1; unclear D gene. The CDR3 is made up of 18 amino acids. Germline lookup yields CDR1 MDHEN and CDR2 SYDVKM. The germline V and J ends were trimmed by 1 base and 2 bases, with 18 bases remaining between them.

The J gene is TRBJ1-6, the V gene TRBV5-6; no clear D gene. Looked up from germline, CDR1 is SGHDT and CDR2 is YYEEEE. Deletions cut 2 bases from V and 4 bases from J, with 10 bases between. This CDR3 spans 15 amino acids. Here the CDR3 DNA reads TGTGCCAGCAGCTTCCTGTACTCTTATAATTCACCCCTCCACTTT. Its protein is CASSFLYSYNSPLHF.

The chain joins TRBV27 to TRBJ1-6; D uncertain. The CDR3 length is 12 residues. Germline CDR1 is MNHEY and CDR2 is SMNVEV (reference sequence). Between the trimmed V and J ends, which lost 5 bases and 14 bases, there was a span of 13 bases. The CDR3 region is CASSLTGLTLHF. CDR3 nucleotides: TGTGCCAGCAGTCTGACGGGTCTTACCCTCCACTTT.

The chain links TRBV4-1 to TRBJ2-2; D perhaps matches TRBD2 (6 bases). Trimming stripped 8 bases from V and 1 base from J, with 14 bases between. The germline V gene encodes CDR1 MGHRA and CDR2 YSYEKL. This CDR3 is built from 15 residues. The CDR3 spells CASSRGSGNTGELFF. The CDR3 DNA sequence: TGCGCCAGCTCCCGGGGGTCCGGGAACACCGGGGAGCTGTTTTTT.

The CDR3 protein is CASSLDSLDNQPQHF. In nucleotides, the CDR3 is TGTGCCAGCAGCTTAGACTCCCTAGACAATCAGCCCCAGCATTTT. The chain combines TRBV7-9 with TRBJ1-5; no reliable D call. The CDR3 spans 15 residues. Germline V CDR1 and CDR2: SEHNR, FQNEAQ (reference sequence). V was cut by 1 base and J by 3 bases, with 10 bases left in between.